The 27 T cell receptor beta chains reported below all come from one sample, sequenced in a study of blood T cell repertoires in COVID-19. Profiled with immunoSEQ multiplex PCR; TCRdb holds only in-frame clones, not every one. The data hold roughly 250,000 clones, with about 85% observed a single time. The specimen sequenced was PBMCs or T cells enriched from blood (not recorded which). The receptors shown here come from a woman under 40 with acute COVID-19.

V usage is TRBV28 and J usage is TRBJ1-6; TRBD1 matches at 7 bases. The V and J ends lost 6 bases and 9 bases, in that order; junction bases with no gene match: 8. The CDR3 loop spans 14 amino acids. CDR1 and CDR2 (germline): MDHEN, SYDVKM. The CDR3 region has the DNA TGTGCCAGCAGCCCAACACAGGGGTTTTCACCCCTCCACTTT. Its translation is CASSPTQGFSPLHF.

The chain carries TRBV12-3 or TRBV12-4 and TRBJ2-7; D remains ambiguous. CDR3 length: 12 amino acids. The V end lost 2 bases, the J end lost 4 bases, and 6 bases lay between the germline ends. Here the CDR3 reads CASSLQWYEQYF. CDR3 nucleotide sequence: TGTGCCAGCAGTTTACAGTGGTACGAGCAGTACTTC.

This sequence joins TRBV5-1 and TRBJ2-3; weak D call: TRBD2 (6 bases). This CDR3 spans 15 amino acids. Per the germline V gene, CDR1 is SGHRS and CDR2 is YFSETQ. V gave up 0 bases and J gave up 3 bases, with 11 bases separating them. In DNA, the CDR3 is TGCGCCAGCAGCTTGGAGGTGGGGGGAACAGATACGCAGTATTTT. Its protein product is CASSLEVGGTDTQYF.

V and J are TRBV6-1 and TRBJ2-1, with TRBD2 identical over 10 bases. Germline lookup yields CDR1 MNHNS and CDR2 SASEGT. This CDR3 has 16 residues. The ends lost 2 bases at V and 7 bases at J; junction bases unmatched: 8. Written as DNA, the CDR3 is TGTGCCAGCAGTGAATGGGAAGCGGGGGGGAGGAATGAGCAGTTCTTC. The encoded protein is CASSEWEAGGRNEQFF.

The CDR3: CATTAGEHLAKNIQYF. The CDR3 nucleotides read TGTGCCACCACAGCGGGGGAGCACTTAGCCAAAAACATTCAGTACTTC. V is TRBV19 and J is TRBJ2-4; 8 bases are a match to TRBD2. V shed 10 bases, J shed 0 bases, and the junction held 11 bases outside the gene matches. This CDR3 has 16 amino acids. Germline values: CDR1 LNHDA, CDR2 SQIVND (reference sequence).

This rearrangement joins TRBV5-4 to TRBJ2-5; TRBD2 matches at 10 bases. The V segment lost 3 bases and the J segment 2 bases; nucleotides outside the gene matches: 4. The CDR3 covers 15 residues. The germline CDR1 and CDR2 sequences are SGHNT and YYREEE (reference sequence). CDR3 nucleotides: TGTGCCAGCAGCTCGAGACTAGCGGGTCAAGAGACCCAGTACTTC. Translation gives CASSSRLAGQETQYF.

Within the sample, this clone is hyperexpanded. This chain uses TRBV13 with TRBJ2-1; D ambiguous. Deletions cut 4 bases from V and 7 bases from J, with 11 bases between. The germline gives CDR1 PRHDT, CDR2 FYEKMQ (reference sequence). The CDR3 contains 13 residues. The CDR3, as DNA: TGTGCCAGCAGCTCGCAACCTATAAATGAGCAGTTCTTC. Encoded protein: CASSSQPINEQFF.

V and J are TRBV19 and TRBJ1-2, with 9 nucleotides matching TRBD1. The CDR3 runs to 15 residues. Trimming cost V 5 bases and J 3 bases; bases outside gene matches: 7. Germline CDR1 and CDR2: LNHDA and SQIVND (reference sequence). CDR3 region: CASSSPGQGDYGYTF. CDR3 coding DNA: TGTGCCAGTAGTTCTCCGGGACAGGGTGACTATGGCTACACCTTC.

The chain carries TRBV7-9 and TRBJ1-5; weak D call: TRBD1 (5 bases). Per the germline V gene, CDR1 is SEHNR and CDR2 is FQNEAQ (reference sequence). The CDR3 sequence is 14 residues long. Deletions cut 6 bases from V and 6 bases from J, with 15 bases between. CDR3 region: CASSPGLTGQPQHF. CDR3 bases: TGTGCCAGCAGTCCAGGGCTTACGGGTCAGCCCCAGCATTTT.

The CDR3 loop reads CASSLWPEDRTQYF. Written as DNA, the CDR3 is TGTGCCAGCAGCTTATGGCCGGAGGACCGTACGCAGTATTTT. This chain connects TRBV7-3 to TRBJ2-3; possibly TRBD2 for D (5 bases). V gave up 2 bases and J gave up 8 bases, with 14 bases separating them. The CDR3 sequence is 14 residues long. Per germline, CDR1 SGHTA and CDR2 FQGTGA.

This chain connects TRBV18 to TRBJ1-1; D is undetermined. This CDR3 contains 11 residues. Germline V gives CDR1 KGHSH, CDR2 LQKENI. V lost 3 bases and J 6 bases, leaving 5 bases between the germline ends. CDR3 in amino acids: CASSPGAEAFF. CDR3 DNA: TGTGCCAGCTCACCCGGGGCTGAAGCTTTCTTT.

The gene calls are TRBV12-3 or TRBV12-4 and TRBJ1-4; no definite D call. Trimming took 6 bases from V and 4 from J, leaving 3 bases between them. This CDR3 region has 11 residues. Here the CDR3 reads CASSRNEKLFF. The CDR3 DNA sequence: TGTGCCAGCAGCCGTAATGAAAAACTGTTTTTT.

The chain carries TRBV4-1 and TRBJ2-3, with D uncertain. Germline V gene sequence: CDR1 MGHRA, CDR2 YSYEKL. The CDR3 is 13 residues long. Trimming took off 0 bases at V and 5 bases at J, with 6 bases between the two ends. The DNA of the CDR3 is TGCGCCAGCAGCCAAGAGCGGCTAGATACGCAGTATTTT. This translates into CASSQERLDTQYF.

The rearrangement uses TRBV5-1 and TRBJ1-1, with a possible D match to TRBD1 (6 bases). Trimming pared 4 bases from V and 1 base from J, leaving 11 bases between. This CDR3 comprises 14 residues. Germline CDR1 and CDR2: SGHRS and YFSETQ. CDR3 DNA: TGCGCCAGCAGCATAGGACAGCAGAACACTGAAGCTTTCTTT. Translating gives CASSIGQQNTEAFF. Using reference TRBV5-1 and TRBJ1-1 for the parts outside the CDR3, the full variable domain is KAGVTQTPRYLIKTRGQQVTLSCSPISGHRSVSWYQQTPGQGLQFLFEYFSETQRNKGNFPGRFSGRQFSNSRSEMNVSTLELGDSALYLCASSIGQQNTEAFFGQGTRLTVV.

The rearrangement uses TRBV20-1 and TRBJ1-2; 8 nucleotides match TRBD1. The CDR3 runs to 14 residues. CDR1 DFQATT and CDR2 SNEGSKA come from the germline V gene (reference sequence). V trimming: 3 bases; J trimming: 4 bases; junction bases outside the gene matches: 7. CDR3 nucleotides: TGCAGTGCTAGTCCAGGGGGCGCGAGCTATGGCTACACCTTC. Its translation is CSASPGGASYGYTF.

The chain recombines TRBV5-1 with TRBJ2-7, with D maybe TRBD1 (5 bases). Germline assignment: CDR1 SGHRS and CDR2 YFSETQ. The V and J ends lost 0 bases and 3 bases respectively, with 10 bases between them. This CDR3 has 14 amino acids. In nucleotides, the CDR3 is TGCGCCAGCAGCTTGGGGTCAGGGCTCTACGAGCAGTACTTC. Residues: CASSLGSGLYEQYF. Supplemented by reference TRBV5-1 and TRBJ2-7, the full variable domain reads KAGVTQTPRYLIKTRGQQVTLSCSPISGHRSVSWYQQTPGQGLQFLFEYFSETQRNKGNFPGRFSGRQFSNSRSEMNVSTLELGDSALYLCASSLGSGLYEQYFGPGTRLTVT.

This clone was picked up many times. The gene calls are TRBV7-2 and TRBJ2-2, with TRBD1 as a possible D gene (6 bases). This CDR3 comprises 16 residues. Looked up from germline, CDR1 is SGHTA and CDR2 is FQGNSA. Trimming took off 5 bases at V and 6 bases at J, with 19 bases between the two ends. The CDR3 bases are TGTGCCAGCAGCCTCCGGACTTCCTGGGGGCCCGGGGAGCTGTTTTTT. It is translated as CASSLRTSWGPGELFF.

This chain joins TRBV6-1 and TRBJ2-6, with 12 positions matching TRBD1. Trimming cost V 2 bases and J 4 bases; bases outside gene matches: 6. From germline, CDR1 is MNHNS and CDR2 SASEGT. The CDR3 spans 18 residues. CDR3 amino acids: CASSESGQGAPGANVLTF. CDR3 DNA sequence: TGTGCCAGCAGTGAATCGGGACAGGGGGCGCCCGGGGCCAACGTCCTGACTTTC.

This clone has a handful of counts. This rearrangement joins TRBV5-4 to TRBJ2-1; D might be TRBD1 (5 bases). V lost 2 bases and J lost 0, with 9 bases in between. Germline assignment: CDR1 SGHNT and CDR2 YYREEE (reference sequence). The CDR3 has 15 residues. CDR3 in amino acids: CASSFQGVSYNEQFF. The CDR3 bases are TGTGCCAGCAGCTTCCAGGGCGTCTCCTACAATGAGCAGTTCTTC.

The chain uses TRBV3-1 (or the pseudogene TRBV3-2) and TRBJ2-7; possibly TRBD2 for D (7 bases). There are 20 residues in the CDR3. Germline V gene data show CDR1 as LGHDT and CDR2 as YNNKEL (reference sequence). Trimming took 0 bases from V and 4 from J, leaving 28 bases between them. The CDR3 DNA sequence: TGTGCCAGCAGCCAAGATCGGGGGGACACCTCTGGCTTCGGCTCGTACGAGCAGTACTTC. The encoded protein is CASSQDRGDTSGFGSYEQYF.

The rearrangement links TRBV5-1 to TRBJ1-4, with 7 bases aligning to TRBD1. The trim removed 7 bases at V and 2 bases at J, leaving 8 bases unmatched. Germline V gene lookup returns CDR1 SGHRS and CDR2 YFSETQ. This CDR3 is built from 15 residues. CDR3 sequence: CASRVRGDTNEKLFF. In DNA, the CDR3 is TGCGCCAGCCGAGTCAGGGGGGACACTAATGAAAAACTGTTTTTT.

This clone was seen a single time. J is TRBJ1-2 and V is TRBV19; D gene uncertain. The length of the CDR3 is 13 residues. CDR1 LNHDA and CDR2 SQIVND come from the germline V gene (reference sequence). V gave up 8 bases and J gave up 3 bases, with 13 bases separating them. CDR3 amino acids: CASGRTGDYGYTF. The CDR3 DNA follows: TGTGCCAGTGGACGGACGGGAGACTATGGCTACACCTTC.

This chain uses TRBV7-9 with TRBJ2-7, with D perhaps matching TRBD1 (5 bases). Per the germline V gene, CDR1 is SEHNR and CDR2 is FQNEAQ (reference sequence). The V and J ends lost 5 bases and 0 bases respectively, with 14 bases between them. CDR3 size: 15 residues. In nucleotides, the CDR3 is TGTGCCAGCAGCCCTCGGACATCGGGCTCCTACGAGCAGTACTTC. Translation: CASSPRTSGSYEQYF.

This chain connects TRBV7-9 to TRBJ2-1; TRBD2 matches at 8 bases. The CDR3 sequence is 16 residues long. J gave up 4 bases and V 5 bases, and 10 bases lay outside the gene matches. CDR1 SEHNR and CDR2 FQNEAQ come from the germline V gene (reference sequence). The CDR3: CASSANVGTRYNEQFF. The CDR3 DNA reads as TGTGCCAGCAGCGCTAACGTCGGGACTAGGTACAATGAGCAGTTCTTC.

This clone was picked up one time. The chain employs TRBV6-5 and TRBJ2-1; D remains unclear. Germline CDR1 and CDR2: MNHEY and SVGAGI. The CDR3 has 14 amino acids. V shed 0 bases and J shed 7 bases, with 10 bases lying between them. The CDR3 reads CASSYSSSRNEQFF. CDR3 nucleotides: TGTGCCAGCAGTTACTCGAGTAGTCGGAATGAGCAGTTCTTC.

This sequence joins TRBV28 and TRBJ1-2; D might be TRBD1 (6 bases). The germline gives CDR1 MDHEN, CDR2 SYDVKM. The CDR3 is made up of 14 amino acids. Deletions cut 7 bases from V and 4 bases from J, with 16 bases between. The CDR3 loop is CASNIQGGGYGYTF. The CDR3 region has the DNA TGTGCCAGCAATATACAGGGTGGAGGCTATGGCTACACCTTC.

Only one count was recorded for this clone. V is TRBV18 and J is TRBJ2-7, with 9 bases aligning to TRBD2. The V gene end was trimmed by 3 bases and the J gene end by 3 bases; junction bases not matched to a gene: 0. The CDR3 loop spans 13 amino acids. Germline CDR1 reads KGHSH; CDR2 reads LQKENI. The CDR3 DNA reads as TGTGCCAGCTCACCGACTAGCGGCTACGAGCAGTACTTC. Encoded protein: CASSPTSGYEQYF.